This T cell receptor (beta chain) originates from a study of blood T cell repertoires in COVID-19. Only in-frame clones appear in the TCRdb table, and some are missing; sequencing was by immunoSEQ multiplex PCR. The sample contains about 200,000 clones, about 81% of which appear only once. Sequenced sample: peripheral blood. The clonotype originates from a woman over 75 with COVID-19, enrolled during active disease.

The CDR3 DNA sequence: TGTGCCAGCAGTGAAGTCCATGGAGGGAACACTGAAGCTTTCTTT. It codes for CASSEVHGGNTEAFF. The chain links TRBV6-1 to TRBJ1-1; no clear D gene. This CDR3 is built from 15 residues. The germline CDR1 and CDR2 sequences are MNHNS and SASEGT. V lost 1 base to trimming and J lost 1 base, with 10 bases between them.